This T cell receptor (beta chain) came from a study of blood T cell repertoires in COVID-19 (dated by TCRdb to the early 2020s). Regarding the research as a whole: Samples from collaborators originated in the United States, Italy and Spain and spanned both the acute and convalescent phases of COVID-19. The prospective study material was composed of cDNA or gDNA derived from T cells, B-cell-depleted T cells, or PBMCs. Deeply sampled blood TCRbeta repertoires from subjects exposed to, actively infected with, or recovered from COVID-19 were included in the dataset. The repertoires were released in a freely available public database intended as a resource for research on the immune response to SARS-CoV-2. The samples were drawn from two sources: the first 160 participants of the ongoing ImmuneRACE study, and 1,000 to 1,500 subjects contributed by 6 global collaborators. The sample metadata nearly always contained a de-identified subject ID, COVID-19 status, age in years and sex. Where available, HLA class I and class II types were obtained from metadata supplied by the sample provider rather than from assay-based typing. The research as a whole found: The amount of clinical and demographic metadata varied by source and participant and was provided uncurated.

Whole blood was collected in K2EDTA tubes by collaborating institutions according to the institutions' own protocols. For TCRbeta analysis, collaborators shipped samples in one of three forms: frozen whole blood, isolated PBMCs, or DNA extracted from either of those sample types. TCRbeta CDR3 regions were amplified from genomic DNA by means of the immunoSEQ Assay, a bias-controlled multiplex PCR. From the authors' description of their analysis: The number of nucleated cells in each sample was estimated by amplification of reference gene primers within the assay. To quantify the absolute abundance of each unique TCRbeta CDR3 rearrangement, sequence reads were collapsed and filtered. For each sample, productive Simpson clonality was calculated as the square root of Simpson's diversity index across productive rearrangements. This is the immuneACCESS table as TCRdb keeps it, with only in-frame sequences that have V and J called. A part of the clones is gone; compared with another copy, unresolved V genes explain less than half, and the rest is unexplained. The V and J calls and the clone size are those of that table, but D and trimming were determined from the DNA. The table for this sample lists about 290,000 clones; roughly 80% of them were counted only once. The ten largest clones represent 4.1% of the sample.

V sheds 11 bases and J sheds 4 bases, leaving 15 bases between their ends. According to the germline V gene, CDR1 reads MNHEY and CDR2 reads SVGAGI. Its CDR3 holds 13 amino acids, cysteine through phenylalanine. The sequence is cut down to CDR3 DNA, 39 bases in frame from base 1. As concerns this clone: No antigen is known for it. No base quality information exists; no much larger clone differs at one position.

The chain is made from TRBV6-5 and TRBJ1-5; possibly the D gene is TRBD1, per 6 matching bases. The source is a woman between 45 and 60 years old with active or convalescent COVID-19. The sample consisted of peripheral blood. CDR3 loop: CASTGPSNQPQHF. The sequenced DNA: TGTGCCTCAACAGGGCCCTCTAATCAGCCCCAGCATTTT.